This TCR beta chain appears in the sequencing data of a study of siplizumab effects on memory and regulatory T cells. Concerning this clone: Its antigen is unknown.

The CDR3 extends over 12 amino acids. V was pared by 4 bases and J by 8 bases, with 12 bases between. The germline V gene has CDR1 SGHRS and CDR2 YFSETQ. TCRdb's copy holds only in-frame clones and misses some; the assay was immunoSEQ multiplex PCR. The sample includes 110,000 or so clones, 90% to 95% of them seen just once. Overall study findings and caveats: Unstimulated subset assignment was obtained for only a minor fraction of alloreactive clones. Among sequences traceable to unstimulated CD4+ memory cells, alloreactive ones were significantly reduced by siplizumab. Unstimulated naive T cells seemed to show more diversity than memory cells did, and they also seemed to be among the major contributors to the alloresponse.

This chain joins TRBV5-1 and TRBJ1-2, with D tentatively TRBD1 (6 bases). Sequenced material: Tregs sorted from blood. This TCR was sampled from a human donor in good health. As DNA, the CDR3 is TGCGCCAGCAGCGCATCGGGGGCGGGCTACACCTTC. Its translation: CASSASGAGYTF.